Below, one TCR beta chain is given with its context. No antigen is known for it. CDR3 length: 15 residues. Germline V CDR1 and CDR2: SEHNR, FQNEAQ (reference sequence). The V end lost 4 bases, the J end lost 7 bases, and 17 bases lay between the germline ends. This specimen belongs to a study of cytomegalovirus exposure and HLA in healthy donors. Regarding the study as a whole: Accurate predictions that matched the HLA-A and HLA-B alleles of most subjects were reportedly made from TCR beta sequences. The dataset shows that most TCR sequences were rare, while some public TCRs occurred in many donors. In a later analysis, HLA-associated beta chains showed higher expansion and lower generation probabilities than comparable chains.

PCR employed 60 Vbeta and 13 Jbeta primers. In the original workflow: An analysis that came later counted some 81 million unique TCR beta chains, roughly 11 million shared. Using immunoSEQ multiplex PCR, the repertoire was profiled, and TCRdb retains in-frame clones only, with some absent. V and J calls and clone size are as listed in that table; D and trimming were resolved from the DNA. The table lists 170,000 or so clones, about 83% of them singletons. The chain combines TRBV7-9 with TRBJ2-4; perhaps TRBD2 as D (5 bases). Sequencing input: PBMCs. This TCR was sampled from a girl aged 5 to 17 in good health and CMV-seropositive. The CDR3 is CASSSDSPSRNIQYF. The CDR3 nucleotides are TGTGCCAGCAGCTCGGACTCGCCCTCTAGGAACATTCAGTACTTC.